The rows below give T cell receptor beta chains drawn from one sample of a study of T cell changes during pregnancy in multiple sclerosis. Data came from immunoSEQ multiplex PCR; TCRdb stores just in-frame clones and leaves some out. The sample includes about 62,000 clones, approximately 90% of them seen just once. Sequencing was performed on peripheral blood, taken in the first trimester of pregnancy. The source of these receptors is a female donor with multiple sclerosis, enrolled in a pregnancy study. The CDR3 runs from the conserved cysteine through the conserved F or W. The order of the fields is V gene, clone size, D gene, J gene, CDR3 protein, CDR3 DNA. The D gene is left open where the match is weak. The size of a clone is reported for some rows only, either as once, few or many, or as a class for expanded clones.

V: TRBV7-2; size: .; D: TRBD1; J: TRBJ1-4; CDR3: CASSPHRGYEKLFF; DNA: TGTGCCAGCAGTCCCCACAGGGGTTATGAAAAACTGTTTTTT
V: TRBV29-1; size: medium-sized; D: TRBD1; J: TRBJ1-1; CDR3: CSVDSLTGTEYTEAFF; DNA: TGCAGCGTTGACTCCTTGACCGGGACAGAGTATACTGAAGCTTTCTTT
V: TRBV14; size: .; D: TRBD2; J: TRBJ2-7; CDR3: CASSQLAGGLYEQYF; DNA: TGTGCCAGCAGCCAACTAGCGGGAGGGCTCTACGAGCAGTACTTC
V: TRBV2; size: .; D: TRBD1; J: TRBJ2-1; CDR3: CAGTGQGTSNEQFF; DNA: TGTGCCGGAACAGGACAGGGCACATCCAATGAGCAGTTCTTC
V: TRBV6-5; size: few; D: TRBD1; J: TRBJ1-1; CDR3: CASRTGGVKGAFF; DNA: TGTGCCAGCAGGACAGGGGGCGTTAAGGGAGCTTTCTTT
V: TRBV5-1; size: .; D: TRBD1; J: TRBJ2-7; CDR3: CASSTGQGGTYEQYF; DNA: TGCGCCAGCAGCACCGGACAGGGGGGAACCTACGAGCAGTACTTC
V: TRBV29-1; size: few; D: .; J: TRBJ1-5; CDR3: CSVVAGGSNQPQHF; DNA: TGCAGCGTTGTCGCGGGGGGTAGCAATCAGCCCCAGCATTTT
V: TRBV11-2; size: .; D: .; J: TRBJ1-1; CDR3: CASSFMNTEAFF; DNA: TGTGCCAGCAGCTTCATGAACACTGAAGCTTTCTTT
V: TRBV7-2; size: .; D: .; J: TRBJ2-2; CDR3: CASSLEGWAGELFF; DNA: TGTGCCAGCAGCTTAGAGGGGTGGGCCGGGGAGCTGTTTTTT
V: TRBV14; size: .; D: .; J: TRBJ1-2; CDR3: CASSQDRGQGSGYTF; DNA: TGTGCCAGCAGCCAAGATCGAGGGCAGGGGAGCGGCTACACCTTC
V: TRBV9; size: .; D: .; J: TRBJ1-1; CDR3: CASSELRRSEAFF; DNA: TGTGCCAGCAGCGAACTACGGAGGTCGGAAGCTTTCTTT
V: TRBV6-5; size: .; D: .; J: TRBJ2-5; CDR3: CASSYFPEETQYF; DNA: TGTGCCAGCAGCTACTTTCCTGAAGAGACCCAGTACTTC
V: TRBV6-5; size: .; D: .; J: TRBJ1-2; CDR3: CASSYGTPDLNYGYTF; DNA: TGTGCCAGCAGTTACGGGACACCCGATTTGAACTATGGCTACACCTTC
V: TRBV6-4; size: .; D: TRBD1; J: TRBJ2-1; CDR3: CASGRTGYNEQFF; DNA: TGTGCCAGCGGACGGACAGGCTACAATGAGCAGTTCTTC
V: TRBV7-2; size: .; D: .; J: TRBJ2-3; CDR3: CASNVGDTQYF; DNA: TGTGCCAGCAACGTCGGGGATACGCAGTATTTT
V: TRBV30; size: .; D: .; J: TRBJ2-2; CDR3: CAWSVLQGNTGELFF; DNA: TGTGCCTGGAGTGTATTACAGGGCAACACCGGGGAGCTGTTTTTT
V: TRBV20-1; size: .; D: .; J: TRBJ1-5; CDR3: CSAARDQPQHF; DNA: TGCAGTGCTGCCCGGGATCAGCCCCAGCATTTT
V: TRBV18; size: once; D: .; J: TRBJ2-3; CDR3: CASSPPSGGTDTQYF; DNA: TGTGCCAGCTCACCACCCTCGGGGGGCACAGATACGCAGTATTTT
V: TRBV5-1; size: .; D: .; J: TRBJ2-3; CDR3: CASSERGGAVDTQYF; DNA: TGCGCCAGCAGCGAGAGGGGGGGGGCTGTAGATACGCAGTATTTT
V: TRBV27; size: .; D: .; J: TRBJ1-1; CDR3: CASRWTPMNTEAFF; DNA: TGTGCCAGCAGGTGGACTCCAATGAACACTGAAGCTTTCTTT
V: TRBV4-1; size: .; D: TRBD1; J: TRBJ1-2; CDR3: CASSQDVTGDYGYTF; DNA: TGCGCCAGCAGCCAAGACGTAACAGGGGACTATGGCTACACCTTC
V: TRBV15; size: .; D: .; J: TRBJ1-4; CDR3: CATSVTPQGMFEKLFF; DNA: TGTGCCACCAGCGTGACGCCTCAGGGGATGTTTGAAAAACTGTTTTTT
V: TRBV5-1; size: .; D: TRBD1; J: TRBJ1-1; CDR3: CASSFRGQVNTEAFF; DNA: TGCGCCAGCAGCTTCAGGGGACAGGTAAACACTGAAGCTTTCTTT
V: TRBV2; size: once; D: .; J: TRBJ1-1; CDR3: CASNGHPNTEAFF; DNA: TGTGCCAGCAATGGACACCCGAACACTGAAGCTTTCTTT
V: TRBV25-1; size: .; D: TRBD2; J: TRBJ2-1; CDR3: CASSTSGRAAEQFF; DNA: TGTGCCAGCAGCACTAGCGGGAGGGCCGCTGAGCAGTTCTTC
V: TRBV19; size: .; D: TRBD2; J: TRBJ2-7; CDR3: CASSIEGVRDPSGSWYEQYF; DNA: TGTGCCAGTAGTATAGAGGGTGTTCGGGATCCTAGCGGGAGCTGGTACGAGCAGTACTTC
V: TRBV4-3; size: few; D: .; J: TRBJ1-1; CDR3: CASSSDSLNTEAFF; DNA: TGCGCCAGCAGCTCAGACAGCTTGAACACTGAAGCTTTCTTT
V: TRBV4-2; size: .; D: .; J: TRBJ1-1; CDR3: CASSQDPGRTGMNTEAFF; DNA: TGTGCCAGCAGCCAAGATCCGGGGAGAACCGGGATGAACACTGAAGCTTTCTTT
V: TRBV7-3; size: .; D: TRBD2; J: TRBJ2-3; CDR3: CASRKAGGRGDTQYF; DNA: TGTGCCAGCAGAAAGGCGGGGGGGCGCGGAGATACGCAGTATTTT
V: TRBV30; size: .; D: .; J: TRBJ2-7; CDR3: CAWSRPPGTTYEQYF; DNA: TGTGCCTGGAGCCGACCCCCCGGGACAACCTACGAGCAGTACTTC
V: TRBV7-2; size: .; D: .; J: TRBJ2-1; CDR3: CASTLATGLRGSYNEQFF; DNA: TGTGCCAGCACCCTAGCAACGGGACTTCGCGGCTCCTACAATGAGCAGTTCTTC
V: TRBV18; size: .; D: .; J: TRBJ1-1; CDR3: CASSGGQTLPGNTEAFF; DNA: TGTGCCAGCTCAGGAGGACAGACACTCCCTGGGAACACTGAAGCTTTCTTT
V: TRBV7-6; size: .; D: TRBD1; J: TRBJ2-5; CDR3: CASSLVDRVSETQYF; DNA: TGTGCCAGCAGCTTAGTAGACAGGGTCTCGGAGACCCAGTACTTC
V: TRBV6-1; size: .; D: .; J: TRBJ2-2; CDR3: CASSEQRASSGGELFF; DNA: TGTGCCAGCAGTGAACAGAGGGCTAGCTCGGGGGGGGAGCTGTTTTTT
V: TRBV7-2; size: .; D: TRBD1; J: TRBJ2-5; CDR3: CASSPGQQKETQYF; DNA: TGTGCCAGCAGCCCGGGACAGCAGAAAGAGACCCAGTACTTC
V: TRBV10-2; size: once; D: .; J: TRBJ2-7; CDR3: CASTRGASENEQYF; DNA: TGCGCCAGCACTCGGGGGGCCTCAGAAAACGAGCAGTACTTC
V: TRBV6-1; size: .; D: .; J: TRBJ1-2; CDR3: CASSEAEGGGGYGYTF; DNA: TGTGCCAGCAGTGAAGCGGAGGGGGGGGGTGGATATGGCTACACCTTC
V: TRBV18; size: .; D: .; J: TRBJ2-3; CDR3: CASTTTGTNPPDTQYF; DNA: TGTGCCAGCACAACCACAGGGACCAACCCCCCAGATACGCAGTATTTT
V: TRBV11-3; size: .; D: TRBD1; J: TRBJ2-5; CDR3: CASSPTDRAQETQYF; DNA: TGTGCCAGCAGCCCCACGGACAGGGCCCAAGAGACCCAGTACTTC
V: TRBV5-1; size: .; D: .; J: TRBJ1-1; CDR3: CASSLGQMNTEAFF; DNA: TGCGCCAGCAGCTTGGGACAGATGAACACTGAAGCTTTCTTT
V: TRBV7-6; size: few; D: TRBD1; J: TRBJ1-5; CDR3: CASSQGTVYQPQHF; DNA: TGTGCCAGCAGCCAAGGGACAGTCTATCAGCCCCAGCATTTT
V: TRBV4-2; size: .; D: .; J: TRBJ2-2; CDR3: CASSQEFRVLNTGELFF; DNA: TGTGCCAGCAGCCAAGAATTTCGGGTTTTGAACACCGGGGAGCTGTTTTTT
V: TRBV27; size: .; D: .; J: TRBJ1-5; CDR3: CASSQGNYQPQHF; DNA: TGTGCCAGCAGCCAGGGGAATTATCAGCCCCAGCATTTT
V: TRBV30; size: medium-sized; D: .; J: TRBJ2-2; CDR3: CAWSGEGWDSGELFF; DNA: TGTGCCTGGAGTGGAGAAGGGTGGGACTCCGGGGAGCTGTTTTTT
V: TRBV2; size: .; D: TRBD1; J: TRBJ2-5; CDR3: CASISWTGVETQYF; DNA: TGTGCCAGCATTTCGTGGACAGGGGTCGAGACCCAGTACTTC
V: TRBV5-1; size: .; D: .; J: TRBJ2-7; CDR3: CASSPGGSFYEQYF; DNA: TGCGCCAGCAGCCCGGGCGGGTCCTTCTACGAGCAGTACTTC
V: TRBV12-2; size: .; D: .; J: TRBJ1-2; CDR3: CASRPGTGINYGYTF; DNA: TGTGCAAGTCGCCCCGGGACAGGGATTAACTATGGCTACACCTTC
V: TRBV18; size: once; D: .; J: TRBJ2-2; CDR3: CASSGPGHKNTGELFF; DNA: TGTGCCAGCTCAGGCCCGGGACACAAAAACACCGGGGAGCTGTTTTTT
V: TRBV2; size: .; D: TRBD1; J: TRBJ1-2; CDR3: CASRLQGAGYGYTF; DNA: TGTGCCAGCAGGCTACAGGGGGCGGGCTATGGCTACACCTTC
V: TRBV5-1; size: .; D: .; J: TRBJ1-2; CDR3: CASSHTSGSGYGYTF; DNA: TGCGCCAGCAGCCACACAAGCGGGAGCGGCTATGGCTACACCTTC
V: TRBV19; size: .; D: TRBD1; J: TRBJ1-4; CDR3: CASSLQGARTNEKLFF; DNA: TGTGCCAGTAGTTTACAGGGGGCGCGCACTAATGAAAAACTGTTTTTT
V: TRBV19; size: .; D: .; J: TRBJ2-7; CDR3: CASSYDSSYEQYF; DNA: TGTGCCAGTAGTTACGATAGCTCCTACGAGCAGTACTTC
V: TRBV7-9; size: .; D: TRBD1; J: TRBJ2-3; CDR3: CASSPKTGTMGDTQYF; DNA: TGTGCCAGCAGCCCGAAGACAGGGACAATGGGGGATACGCAGTATTTT
V: TRBV19; size: .; D: TRBD1; J: TRBJ1-2; CDR3: CASTPDRAAGYTF; DNA: TGTGCCAGTACCCCTGACAGGGCCGCCGGCTACACCTTC
V: TRBV7-6; size: .; D: .; J: TRBJ1-4; CDR3: CASSPEVWNIAEKLFF; DNA: TGTGCCAGCAGCCCAGAGGTCTGGAATATTGCTGAAAAACTGTTTTTT
V: TRBV4-3; size: .; D: .; J: TRBJ1-3; CDR3: CASSQDWAGAGGNTIYF; DNA: TGCGCCAGCAGCCAAGATTGGGCTGGGGCAGGGGGAAACACCATATATTTT
V: TRBV27; size: .; D: TRBD1; J: TRBJ2-5; CDR3: CASSFRGGPETQYF; DNA: TGTGCCAGCAGTTTCAGAGGGGGCCCAGAGACCCAGTACTTC